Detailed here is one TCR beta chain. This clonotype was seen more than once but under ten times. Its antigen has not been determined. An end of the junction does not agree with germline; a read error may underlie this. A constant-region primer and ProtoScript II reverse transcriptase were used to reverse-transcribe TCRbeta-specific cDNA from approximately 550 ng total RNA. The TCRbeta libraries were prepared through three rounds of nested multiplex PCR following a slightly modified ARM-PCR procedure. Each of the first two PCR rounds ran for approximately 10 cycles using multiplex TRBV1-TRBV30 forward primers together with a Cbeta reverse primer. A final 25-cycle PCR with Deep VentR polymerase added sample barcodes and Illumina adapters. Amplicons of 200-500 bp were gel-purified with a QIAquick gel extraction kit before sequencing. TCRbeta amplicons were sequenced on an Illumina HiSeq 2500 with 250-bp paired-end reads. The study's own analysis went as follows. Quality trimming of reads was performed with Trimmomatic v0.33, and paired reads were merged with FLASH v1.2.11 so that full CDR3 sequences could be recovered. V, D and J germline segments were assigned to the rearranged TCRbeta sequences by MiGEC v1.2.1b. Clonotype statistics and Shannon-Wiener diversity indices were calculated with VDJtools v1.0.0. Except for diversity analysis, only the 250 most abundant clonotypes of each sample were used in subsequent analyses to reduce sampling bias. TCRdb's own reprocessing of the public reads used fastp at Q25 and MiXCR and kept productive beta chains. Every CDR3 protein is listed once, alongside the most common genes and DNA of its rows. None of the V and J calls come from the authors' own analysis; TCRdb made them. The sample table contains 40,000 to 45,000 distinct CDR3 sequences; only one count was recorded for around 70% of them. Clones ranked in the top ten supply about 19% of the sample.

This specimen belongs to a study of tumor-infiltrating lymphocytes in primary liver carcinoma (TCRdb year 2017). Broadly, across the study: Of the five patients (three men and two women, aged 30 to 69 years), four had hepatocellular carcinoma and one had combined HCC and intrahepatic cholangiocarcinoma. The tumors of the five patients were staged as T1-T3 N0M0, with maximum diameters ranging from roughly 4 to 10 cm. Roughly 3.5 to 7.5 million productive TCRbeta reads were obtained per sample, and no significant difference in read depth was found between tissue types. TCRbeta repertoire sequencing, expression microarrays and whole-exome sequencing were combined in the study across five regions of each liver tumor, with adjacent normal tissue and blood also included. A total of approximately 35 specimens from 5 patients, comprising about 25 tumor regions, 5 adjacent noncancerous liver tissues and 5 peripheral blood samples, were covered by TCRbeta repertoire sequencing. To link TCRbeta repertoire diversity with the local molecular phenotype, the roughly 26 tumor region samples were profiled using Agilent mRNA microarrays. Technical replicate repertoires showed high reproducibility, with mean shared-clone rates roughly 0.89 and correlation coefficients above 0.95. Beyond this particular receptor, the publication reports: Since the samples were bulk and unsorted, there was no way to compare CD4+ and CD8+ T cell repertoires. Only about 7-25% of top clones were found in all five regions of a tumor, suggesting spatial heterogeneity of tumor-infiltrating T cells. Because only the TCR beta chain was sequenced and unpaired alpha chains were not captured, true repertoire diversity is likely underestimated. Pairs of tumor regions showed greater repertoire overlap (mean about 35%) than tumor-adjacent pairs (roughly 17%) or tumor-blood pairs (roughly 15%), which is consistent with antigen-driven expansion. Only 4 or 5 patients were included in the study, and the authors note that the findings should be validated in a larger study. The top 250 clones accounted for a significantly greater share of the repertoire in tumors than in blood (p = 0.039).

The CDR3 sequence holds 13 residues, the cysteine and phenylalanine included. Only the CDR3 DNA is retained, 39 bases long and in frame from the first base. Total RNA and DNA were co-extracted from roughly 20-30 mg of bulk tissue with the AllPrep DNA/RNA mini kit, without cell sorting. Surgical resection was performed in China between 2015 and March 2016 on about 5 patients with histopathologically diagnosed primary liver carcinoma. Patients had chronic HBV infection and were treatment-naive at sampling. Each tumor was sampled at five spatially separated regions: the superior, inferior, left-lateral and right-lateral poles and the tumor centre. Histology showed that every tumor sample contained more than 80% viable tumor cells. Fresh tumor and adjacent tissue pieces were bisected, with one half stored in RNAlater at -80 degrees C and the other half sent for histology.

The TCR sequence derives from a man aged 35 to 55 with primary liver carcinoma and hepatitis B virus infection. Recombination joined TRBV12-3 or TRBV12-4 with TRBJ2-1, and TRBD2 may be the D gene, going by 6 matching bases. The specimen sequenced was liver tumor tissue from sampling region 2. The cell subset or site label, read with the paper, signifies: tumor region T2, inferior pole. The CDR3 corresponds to CASSGLGGDEQLF. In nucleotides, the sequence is TGTGCCAGTAGTGGGCTGGGGGGTGATGAGCAGCTCTTC.